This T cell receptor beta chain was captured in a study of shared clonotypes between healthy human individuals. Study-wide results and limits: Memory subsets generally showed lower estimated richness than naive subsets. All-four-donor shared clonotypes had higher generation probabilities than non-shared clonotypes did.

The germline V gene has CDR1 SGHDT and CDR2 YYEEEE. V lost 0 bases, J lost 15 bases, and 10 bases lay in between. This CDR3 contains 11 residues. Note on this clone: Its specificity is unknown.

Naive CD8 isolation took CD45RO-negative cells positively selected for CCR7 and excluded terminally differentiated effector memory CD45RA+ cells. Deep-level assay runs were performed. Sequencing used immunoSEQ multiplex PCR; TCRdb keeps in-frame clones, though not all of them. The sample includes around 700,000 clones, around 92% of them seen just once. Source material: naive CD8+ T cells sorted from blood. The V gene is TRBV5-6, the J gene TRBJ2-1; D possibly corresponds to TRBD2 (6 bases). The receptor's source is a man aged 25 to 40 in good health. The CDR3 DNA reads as TGTGCCAGCAGCTTGGGTCCCGGGGGGTTCTTC. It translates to CASSLGPGGFF.